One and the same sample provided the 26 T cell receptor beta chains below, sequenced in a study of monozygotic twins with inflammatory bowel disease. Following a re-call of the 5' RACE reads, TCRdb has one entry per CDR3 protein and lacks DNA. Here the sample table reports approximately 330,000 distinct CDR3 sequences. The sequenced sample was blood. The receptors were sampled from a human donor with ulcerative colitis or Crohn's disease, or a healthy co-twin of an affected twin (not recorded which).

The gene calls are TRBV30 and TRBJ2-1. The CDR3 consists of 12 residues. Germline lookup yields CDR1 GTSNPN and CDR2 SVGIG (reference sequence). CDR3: CAWSGEWNEQFF.

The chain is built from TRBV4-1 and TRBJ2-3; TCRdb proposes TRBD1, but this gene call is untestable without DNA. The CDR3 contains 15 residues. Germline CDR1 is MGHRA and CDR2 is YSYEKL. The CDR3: CASSQTGVGTDTQYF.

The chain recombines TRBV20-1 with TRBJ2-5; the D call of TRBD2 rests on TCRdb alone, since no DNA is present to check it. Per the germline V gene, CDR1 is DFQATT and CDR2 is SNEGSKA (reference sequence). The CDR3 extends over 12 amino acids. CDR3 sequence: CSNRLAQETQYF.

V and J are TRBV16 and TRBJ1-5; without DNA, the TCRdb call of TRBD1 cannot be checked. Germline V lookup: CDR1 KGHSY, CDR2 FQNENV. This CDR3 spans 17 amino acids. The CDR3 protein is CASSPPRQGSGNQPQHF.

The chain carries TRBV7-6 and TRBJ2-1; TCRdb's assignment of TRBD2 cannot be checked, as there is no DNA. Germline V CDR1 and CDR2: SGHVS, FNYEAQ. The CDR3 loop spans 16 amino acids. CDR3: CASSLGTRAGVSEQFF.

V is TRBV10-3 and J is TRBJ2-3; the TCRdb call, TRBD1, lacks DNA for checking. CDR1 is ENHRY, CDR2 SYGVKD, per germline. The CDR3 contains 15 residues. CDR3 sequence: CAISQTGQTTDTQYF.

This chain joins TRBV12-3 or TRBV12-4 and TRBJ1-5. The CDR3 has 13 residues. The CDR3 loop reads CASSLASYQPQHF.

This CDR3 reads CASSLPLTGTGTEAFF. This chain uses TRBV5-1 with TRBJ1-1; TCRdb indicates TRBD1, and absent DNA this call remains unverified. Germline V gene sequence: CDR1 SGHRS, CDR2 YFSETQ. This CDR3 spans 16 amino acids.

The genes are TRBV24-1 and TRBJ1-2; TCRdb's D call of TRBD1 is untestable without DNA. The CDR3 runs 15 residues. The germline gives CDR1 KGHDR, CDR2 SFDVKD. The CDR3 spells CATSDFDGGAYGYTF.

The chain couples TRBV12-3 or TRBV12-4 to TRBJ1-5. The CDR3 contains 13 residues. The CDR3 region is CASIDRGNQPQHF.

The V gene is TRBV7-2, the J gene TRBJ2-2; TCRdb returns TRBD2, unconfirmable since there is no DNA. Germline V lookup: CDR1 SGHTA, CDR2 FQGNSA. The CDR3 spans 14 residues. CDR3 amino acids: CASSFSDFFGELFF.

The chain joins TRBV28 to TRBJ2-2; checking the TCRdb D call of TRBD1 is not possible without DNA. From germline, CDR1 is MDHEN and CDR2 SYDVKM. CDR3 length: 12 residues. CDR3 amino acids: CMGQSNTGELFF. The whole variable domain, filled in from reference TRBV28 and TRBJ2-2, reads DVKVTQSSRYLVKRTGEKVFLECVQDMDHENMFWYRQDPGLGLRLIYFSYDVKMKEKGDIPEGYSVSREKKERFSLILESASTNQTSMYLCMGQSNTGELFFGEGSRLTVL.

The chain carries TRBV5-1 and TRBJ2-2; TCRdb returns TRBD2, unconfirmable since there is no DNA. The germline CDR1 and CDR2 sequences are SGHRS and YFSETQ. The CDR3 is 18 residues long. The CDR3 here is CASSLSPGGAANTGELFF.

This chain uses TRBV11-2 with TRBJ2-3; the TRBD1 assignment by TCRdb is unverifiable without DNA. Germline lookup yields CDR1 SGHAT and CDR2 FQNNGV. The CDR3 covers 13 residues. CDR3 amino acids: CASSLDDTPSQYF.

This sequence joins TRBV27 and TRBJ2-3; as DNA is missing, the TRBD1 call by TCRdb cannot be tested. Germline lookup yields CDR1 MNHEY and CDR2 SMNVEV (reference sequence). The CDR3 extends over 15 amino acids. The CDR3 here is CASSLGSGWPDTQYF.

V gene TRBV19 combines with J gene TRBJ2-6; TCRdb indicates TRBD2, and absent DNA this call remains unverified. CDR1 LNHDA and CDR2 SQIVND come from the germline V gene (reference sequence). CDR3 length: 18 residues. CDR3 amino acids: CASSNIGDLASGANVLTF.

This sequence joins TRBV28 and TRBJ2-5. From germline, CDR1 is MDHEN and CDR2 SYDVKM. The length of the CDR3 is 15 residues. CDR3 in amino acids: CASREGVGIQETQYF.

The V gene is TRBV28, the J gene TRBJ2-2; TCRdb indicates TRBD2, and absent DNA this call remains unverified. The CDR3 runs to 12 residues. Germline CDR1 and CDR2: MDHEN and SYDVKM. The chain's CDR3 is CASLGEAGELFF.

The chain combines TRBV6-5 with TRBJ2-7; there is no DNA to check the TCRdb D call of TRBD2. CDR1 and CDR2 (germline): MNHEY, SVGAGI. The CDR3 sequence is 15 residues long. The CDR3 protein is CASSYGGGPHYEQYF.

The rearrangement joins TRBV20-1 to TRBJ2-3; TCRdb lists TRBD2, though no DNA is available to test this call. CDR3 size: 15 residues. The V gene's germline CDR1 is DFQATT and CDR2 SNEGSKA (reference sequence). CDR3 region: CSARNWAGGADTQYF.

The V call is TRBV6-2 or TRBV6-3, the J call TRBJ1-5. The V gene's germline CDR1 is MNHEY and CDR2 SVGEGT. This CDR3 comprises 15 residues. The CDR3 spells CASSYSGRSYQPQHF.

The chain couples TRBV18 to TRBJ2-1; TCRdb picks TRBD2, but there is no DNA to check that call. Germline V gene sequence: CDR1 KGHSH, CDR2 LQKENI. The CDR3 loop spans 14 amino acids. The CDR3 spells CATSRDIGGNEQFF.

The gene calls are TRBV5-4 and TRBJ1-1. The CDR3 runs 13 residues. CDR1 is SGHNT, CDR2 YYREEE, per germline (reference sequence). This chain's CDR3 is CASSLDRGSKAFF.

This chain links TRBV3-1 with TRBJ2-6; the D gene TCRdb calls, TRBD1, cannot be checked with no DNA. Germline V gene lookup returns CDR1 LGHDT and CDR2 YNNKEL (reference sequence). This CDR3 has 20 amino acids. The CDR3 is CASSQDFRTASVSGANVLTF.

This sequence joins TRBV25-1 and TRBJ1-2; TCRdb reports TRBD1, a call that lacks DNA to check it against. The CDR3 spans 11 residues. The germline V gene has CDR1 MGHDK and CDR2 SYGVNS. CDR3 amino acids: CASQGAGGYTF.

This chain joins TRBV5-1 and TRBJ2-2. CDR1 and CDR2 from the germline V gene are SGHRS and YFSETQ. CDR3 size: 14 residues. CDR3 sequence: CASSLDRNTGELFF.